This T cell receptor beta chain is from a study of T cells in Graves' hyperthyroidism and ophthalmopathy. Study observations and caveats: Most clonotypes expanded in the thyroid (above 0.001) were also present in blood.

It was RNA transcripts that yielded the amplified TCR beta CDR3 regions. HTBI primers drove first-round RT-PCR of the TCR CDR3. TCRdb re-derived calls from the multiplex PCR reads in MiXCR, one entry per CDR3 protein. This table holds about 200,000 distinct CDR3 sequences, about 18% found once. When ophthalmopathy did not progress within 18 months, Graves' hyperthyroidism was considered stable. Diagnoses were established using clinical symptoms, serum thyroxine and TRAb, thyroid ultrasound and orbital computed tomography. This clonotype was detected many times. Its cognate antigen is unknown. The sample comprised blood. The receptor was derived from a man aged 35-49 years with Graves' hyperthyroidism.

CDR3 sequence: CSASPDYGYTF. In DNA form, the CDR3 reads TGCAGTGCTAGTCCAGATTATGGCTACACCTTC. This sequence joins TRBV20-1 and TRBJ1-2; no firm D call. The CDR3 length is 11 residues. From germline, CDR1 is DFQATT and CDR2 SNEGSKA (reference sequence). The V end was cut by 3 bases, the J end by 5 bases, with 7 bases between.